This T cell receptor beta chain emerged from a study of breast tumors, draining lymph nodes, adjacent tissues. Regarding the study as a whole: Tumors had less TCR diversity than lymph nodes, more than nontumor tissue. Findings are consistent with lymph node origin and intratumoral expansion of most tumor T cells.

Samples came from axillary lymph nodes draining the breast cancer. Looked up from germline, CDR1 is SQVTM and CDR2 is ANQGSEA. V was cut by 6 bases and J by 4 bases, with 12 bases left in between. This CDR3 has 13 residues. TCRdb reanalysed the multiplex PCR reads using MiXCR and keeps one entry per CDR3 protein. Counted here are approximately 150,000 distinct CDR3 sequences, 30% to 35% occurring once; the ten biggest clones make up roughly 3.8%. This clonotype was counted ten times or more. Antigen: not known. The receptor was isolated from a female donor with breast cancer. Some clones in this sample may be carry-over from other donors' samples. The source material was axillary lymph node tissue. The chain is built from TRBV29-1 and TRBJ2-2; D unresolved. CDR3 DNA: TGCAGCGTCCCCCGGGCCACCACCGGGGAGCTGTTTTTT. Protein: CSVPRATTGELFF.